Only one count was recorded for the clone carrying this TCR beta chain. V was pared by 3 bases and J by 4 bases, with 15 bases between. The CDR3 is 16 amino acids. The germline V gene has CDR1 LGHNA and CDR2 YSLEER. Here immunoSEQ multiplex PCR was the method, and the copy in TCRdb shows in-frame clones only, minus some. The profile shows approximately 220,000 clones, 80% to 90% of them singletons. This sample stems from a study of blood T cell repertoires in COVID-19. Cohorts were determined from participant-reported clinical history. The sequence was collected from a woman aged 25 to 45 with acute COVID-19. The chain is built from TRBV4-3 and TRBJ2-2, with D tentatively TRBD1 (5 bases). The sample consisted of PBMCs or T cells enriched from blood (not recorded which). The CDR3 here is CASSHGFDSFTGELFF. Here the CDR3 DNA reads TGCGCCAGCAGCCATGGGTTTGACAGCTTCACCGGGGAGCTGTTTTTT.